The clone carrying this TCR beta chain was detected many times. Its specificity is unknown. This specimen comes from a study of early T cells in non-severe SARS-CoV-2 infection. Findings and caveats of the study: Private and CD4 specificities were missed by VDJdb matching, which favored anti-spike CD8 responses.

MiXCR, run by TCRdb on the 5' RACE reads, gives a single entry per CDR3 protein. The repertoire has tens of thousands of distinct CDR3 sequences, under 11% of them found once; the top ten carry roughly 4.8%. Per the germline V gene, CDR1 is KGHSH and CDR2 is LQKENI. This CDR3 contains 15 residues. Between the trimmed V and J ends, which lost 2 bases and 2 bases, there was a span of 11 bases. The chain employs TRBV18 and TRBJ2-3; D not resolved. The source of this sequence is an adult who was a healthcare worker with PCR-confirmed SARS-CoV-2 infection or an uninfected control (not recorded which). Material: whole blood. CDR3 sequence (DNA): TGTGCCAGCTCACCATTGGCGGCAGACACAGATACGCAGTATTTT. It specifies CASSPLAADTDTQYF.